Below are 12 T cell receptor beta chains sequenced from a single sample in a study of cytomegalovirus exposure and HLA in healthy donors. Primers for the PCR totalled 60 Vbeta and 13 Jbeta. TCRdb's copy holds only in-frame clones and misses some; the assay was immunoSEQ multiplex PCR. The sample lists 100,000 to 150,000 clones; more than 70% were seen once. The sample consisted of PBMCs. The source of these receptors is a woman aged 60-75 years in good health and CMV-seronegative.

The chain recombines TRBV2 with TRBJ2-1; TRBD2 agrees at 8 bases. J was trimmed by 8 bases and V by 7 bases; bases with no gene match: 10. The germline V gene encodes CDR1 SNHLY and CDR2 FYNNEI. The CDR3 consists of 14 residues. The CDR3 DNA follows: TGTGCCAGCAACGTAGCGGGGAGTTGGTATGAGCAGTTCTTC. Translating it yields CASNVAGSWYEQFF.

This chain links TRBV4-1 with TRBJ2-1; D unresolved. Trimming removed 3 bases at V and 6 bases at J, with 12 bases between. The CDR3 has 14 amino acids. The germline V gene encodes CDR1 MGHRA and CDR2 YSYEKL. CDR3 in amino acids: CASSQAPFSNEQFF. CDR3 nucleotides: TGCGCCAGCAGCCAGGCTCCCTTTTCCAATGAGCAGTTCTTC.

The genes are TRBV5-1 and TRBJ2-7; TRBD1 might be the D (6 bases). CDR3 length: 15 amino acids. Germline assignment: CDR1 SGHRS and CDR2 YFSETQ. Trimming took off 0 bases at V and 4 bases at J, with 14 bases between the two ends. CDR3 protein: CASSLADRLNYEQYF. DNA of the CDR3: TGCGCCAGCAGCTTGGCTGACAGGTTGAATTACGAGCAGTACTTC.

V gene TRBV5-1 combines with J gene TRBJ2-1, with 10 bases identical to TRBD2. V shed 0 bases, J shed 3 bases, and the junction held 3 bases outside the gene matches. CDR3 size: 16 residues. CDR1 SGHRS and CDR2 YFSETQ come from the germline V gene. CDR3 nucleotide sequence: TGCGCCAGCAGCTTGGAAGCTAGCGGGAGCTACAATGAGCAGTTCTTC. This sequence encodes CASSLEASGSYNEQFF.

The chain employs TRBV6-1 and TRBJ2-7, with D perhaps matching TRBD1 (6 bases). V was cut by 4 bases and J by 1 base, with 14 bases left in between. Germline values: CDR1 MNHNS, CDR2 SASEGT. The CDR3 length is 15 residues. Here the CDR3 DNA reads TGTGCCAGCAGTGGGACCCAGGGGAAATCCTACGAGCAGTACTTC. Protein product: CASSGTQGKSYEQYF.

V gene TRBV5-6 combines with J gene TRBJ2-5; no clear D. Trimming took 0 bases from V and 1 from J, leaving 7 bases between them. The CDR3 is made up of 14 amino acids. Germline-derived CDR1 and CDR2 are SGHDT and YYEEEE. The CDR3 spells CASSLDSLQETQYF. In nucleotides, the CDR3 is TGTGCCAGCAGCTTGGACAGTCTCCAAGAGACCCAGTACTTC.

The chain joins TRBV19 to TRBJ2-2; maybe TRBD1 (6 bases). CDR1 LNHDA and CDR2 SQIVND come from the germline V gene (reference sequence). V lost 2 bases and J lost 0, with 10 bases in between. The CDR3 sequence is 16 residues long. The CDR3 sequence: CASSILHRANTGELFF. CDR3 coding DNA: TGTGCCAGTAGTATACTTCACAGGGCGAACACCGGGGAGCTGTTTTTT.

The V call is TRBV10-2, the J call TRBJ1-5, with 11 bases aligning to TRBD1. The CDR3 length is 13 residues. V lost 5 bases to trimming and J lost 11 bases; unmatched junction nucleotides: 5. Germline V gene data show CDR1 as WSHSY and CDR2 as SAAADI. The CDR3 bases are TGCGCCAGCAGTAGGGACAGGGGGAGTTCCCAGCATTTT. Its protein is CASSRDRGSSQHF.

This clone appeared a single time. The chain uses TRBV30 and TRBJ2-3, with TRBD2 matching over 11 bases. The CDR3 has 20 amino acids. The trim removed 0 bases at V and 4 bases at J, leaving 18 bases unmatched. CDR1 and CDR2 (germline): GTSNPN, SVGIG (reference sequence). The CDR3 nucleotides read TGTGCCTGGAGTGTAAGGCTAGCGGGGGGTCAGATTGATTTGGCAGATACGCAGTATTTT. It is translated as CAWSVRLAGGQIDLADTQYF.

The chain couples TRBV28 to TRBJ2-7; 11 bases map to TRBD1. Trimming removed 3 bases from V and 7 bases from J; junction bases left unmatched: 5. CDR1 is MDHEN and CDR2 is SYDVKM in the germline V gene. The CDR3 is 14 residues long. Here the CDR3 reads CASSFGTGGREQYF. The CDR3 nucleotides are TGTGCCAGCAGTTTCGGGACAGGGGGACGGGAGCAGTACTTC. Based on the CDR3 plus reference TRBV28 and TRBJ2-7, the full variable domain is DVKVTQSSRYLVKRTGEKVFLECVQDMDHENMFWYRQDPGLGLRLIYFSYDVKMKEKGDIPEGYSVSREKKERFSLILESASTNQTSMYLCASSFGTGGREQYFGPGTRLTVT.

The chain links TRBV2 to TRBJ1-1; 8 bases line up with TRBD1. The CDR3 covers 13 residues. The ends lost 6 bases at V and 4 bases at J; junction bases unmatched: 4. Germline V gene lookup returns CDR1 SNHLY and CDR2 FYNNEI. CDR3 in amino acids: CASRPDRGTEAFF. The CDR3, as DNA: TGTGCCAGCAGACCTGACAGGGGCACTGAAGCTTTCTTT.

This clone was picked up a small number of times. The CDR3 nucleotides are TGTGCCAGCAGTTTCCTTAGCTCGTCTAGCACAGATACGCAGTATTTT. Translated: CASSFLSSSSTDTQYF. The rearrangement joins TRBV27 to TRBJ2-3; no definite D call. V lost 3 bases to trimming and J lost 0 bases, with 13 bases between them. CDR1 MNHEY and CDR2 SMNVEV come from the germline V gene (reference sequence). The CDR3 has 16 amino acids.